This is a list of T cell receptor beta chains from one sample in a study of blood T cell repertoires in COVID-19. Libraries were prepared by immunoSEQ multiplex PCR; TCRdb keeps only in-frame clonotypes and omits some of them. The table has about 190,000 clones, 88% seen once; the top ten hold less than 5.5%. The specimen sequenced was peripheral blood. These TCRs come from a human donor in a cohort sampled during active COVID-19. Both conserved end residues are part of each CDR3. Each record gives: clone size, D gene, CDR3 length, J gene, V gene, CDR3 DNA, CDR3 protein. D genes are given only for firm matches. Clone size is shown for a subset of rows, as once, few, many or a class of expanded clone.

clone_size: once
d_call: .
cdr3_length: 15
j_call: TRBJ2-4
v_call: TRBV27
cdr3_nt: TGTGCCAGCAGTCTTATCGGGGGAGGCAAAAACATTCAGTACTTC
cdr3_aa: CASSLIGGGKNIQYF

clone_size: .
d_call: .
cdr3_length: 13
j_call: TRBJ1-1
v_call: TRBV18
cdr3_nt: TGTGCCAGCTTTCCCACTTCCGGGAATCGGGCTTTCTTT
cdr3_aa: CASFPTSGNRAFF

clone_size: .
d_call: TRBD2
cdr3_length: 19
j_call: TRBJ2-3
v_call: TRBV3-1/TRBV3-2
cdr3_nt: TGTGCCAGCAGCCAAGATGTTTGGGAAGCGGGAGGGGGCACAGATACGCAGTATTTT
cdr3_aa: CASSQDVWEAGGGTDTQYF

clone_size: .
d_call: .
cdr3_length: 13
j_call: TRBJ2-5
v_call: TRBV6-5
cdr3_nt: TGTGCCAGCAGTTCAGGGGTAACAGAGACCCAGTACTTC
cdr3_aa: CASSSGVTETQYF

clone_size: .
d_call: .
cdr3_length: 16
j_call: TRBJ2-2
v_call: TRBV5-1
cdr3_nt: TGCGCCAGCAGCTTGGTGCCGGAGTCGAACACCGGGGAGCTGTTTTTT
cdr3_aa: CASSLVPESNTGELFF

clone_size: .
d_call: .
cdr3_length: 15
j_call: TRBJ2-2
v_call: TRBV2
cdr3_nt: TGTGCCAGCAAACAGGACACACAGAACACCGGGGAGCTGTTTTTT
cdr3_aa: CASKQDTQNTGELFF

clone_size: .
d_call: TRBD1
cdr3_length: 13
j_call: TRBJ1-2
v_call: TRBV6-5
cdr3_nt: TGTGCCAGCAGAGGGACAGGCCCCTATGGCTACACCTTC
cdr3_aa: CASRGTGPYGYTF

clone_size: .
d_call: .
cdr3_length: 15
j_call: TRBJ2-2
v_call: TRBV19
cdr3_nt: TGTGCCAGTAAAACGACAGTAACAGGAACCGGGGAGCTGTTTTTT
cdr3_aa: CASKTTVTGTGELFF

clone_size: .
d_call: .
cdr3_length: 15
j_call: TRBJ2-1
v_call: TRBV14
cdr3_nt: TGTGCCAGCAGCCAACCCGGGAGAACCGACAATGAGCAGTTCTTC
cdr3_aa: CASSQPGRTDNEQFF

clone_size: .
d_call: TRBD2
cdr3_length: 18
j_call: TRBJ2-3
v_call: TRBV5-1
cdr3_nt: TGCGCCAGCAGCTTGGCGATAATGGGACTAGCGGGACAAGATACGCAGTATTTT
cdr3_aa: CASSLAIMGLAGQDTQYF

clone_size: .
d_call: .
cdr3_length: 15
j_call: TRBJ2-6
v_call: TRBV5-1
cdr3_nt: TGCGCCAGCAGCTTGGCGGGGGCTGGGGCCAACGTCCTGACTTTC
cdr3_aa: CASSLAGAGANVLTF

clone_size: .
d_call: TRBD1
cdr3_length: 15
j_call: TRBJ1-1
v_call: TRBV7-2
cdr3_nt: TGTGCCAGCAGTACGAATCCAGGGACAGGGGATTTCGCTTTCTTT
cdr3_aa: CASSTNPGTGDFAFF

clone_size: .
d_call: TRBD2
cdr3_length: 14
j_call: TRBJ2-1
v_call: TRBV2
cdr3_nt: TGTGCCAGCAACGGCGGGGGCTCCTACAATGAGCAGTTCTTC
cdr3_aa: CASNGGGSYNEQFF

clone_size: .
d_call: .
cdr3_length: 19
j_call: TRBJ2-7
v_call: TRBV21-1
cdr3_nt: TGTGCCAGCAGCAAAGGAGATAAAGGAGTTGGCAGTCGGTACTACGAGCAGTACTTC
cdr3_aa: CASSKGDKGVGSRYYEQYF

clone_size: .
d_call: .
cdr3_length: 15
j_call: TRBJ1-5
v_call: TRBV2
cdr3_nt: TGTGCCAGCAGCCCCGGGCCGGGGAGCAATCAGCCCCAGCATTTT
cdr3_aa: CASSPGPGSNQPQHF

clone_size: .
d_call: .
cdr3_length: 16
j_call: TRBJ2-3
v_call: TRBV4-1
cdr3_nt: TGCGCCAGCAGCCGGCCCCTGACTAGGAGCACAGATACGCAGTATTTT
cdr3_aa: CASSRPLTRSTDTQYF

clone_size: .
d_call: TRBD2
cdr3_length: 16
j_call: TRBJ2-2
v_call: TRBV7-8
cdr3_nt: TGTGCCAGCAGCTTAGCGCTAGCGGGAGTAATCGGGGAGCTGTTTTTT
cdr3_aa: CASSLALAGVIGELFF

clone_size: .
d_call: .
cdr3_length: 15
j_call: TRBJ1-6
v_call: TRBV27
cdr3_nt: TGTGCCAGCAGCCTTGACAGACCTCTTAATTCACCCCTCCACTTT
cdr3_aa: CASSLDRPLNSPLHF

clone_size: .
d_call: .
cdr3_length: 13
j_call: TRBJ2-7
v_call: TRBV30
cdr3_nt: TGTGCCTGGAGTCGGGACAATAACTACGAGCAGTACTTC
cdr3_aa: CAWSRDNNYEQYF

clone_size: .
d_call: TRBD2
cdr3_length: 15
j_call: TRBJ2-7
v_call: TRBV4-3
cdr3_nt: TGCGCCAGCAGCCAAGGGGCTAGCGGGAGCTACGAGCAGTACTTC
cdr3_aa: CASSQGASGSYEQYF

clone_size: .
d_call: TRBD2
cdr3_length: 16
j_call: TRBJ2-1
v_call: TRBV25-1
cdr3_nt: TGTGCCAGCAGTACTAGCGGGGAACCCTCCTACAATGAGCAGTTCTTC
cdr3_aa: CASSTSGEPSYNEQFF

clone_size: .
d_call: TRBD1
cdr3_length: 13
j_call: TRBJ1-5
v_call: TRBV10-3
cdr3_nt: TGTGCCATCAGCGACAGGGATAATCAGCCCCAGCATTTT
cdr3_aa: CAISDRDNQPQHF

clone_size: .
d_call: .
cdr3_length: 14
j_call: TRBJ2-3
v_call: TRBV11-3
cdr3_nt: TGTGCCAGCAGCTTAGTTTCGGGCACAGATACGCAGTATTTT
cdr3_aa: CASSLVSGTDTQYF

clone_size: few
d_call: .
cdr3_length: 16
j_call: TRBJ1-1
v_call: TRBV18
cdr3_nt: TGTGCCAGCTCCTCAAACAGGGTAGGGTTGAACACTGAAGCTTTCTTT
cdr3_aa: CASSSNRVGLNTEAFF

clone_size: .
d_call: TRBD2
cdr3_length: 16
j_call: TRBJ2-1
v_call: TRBV6-5
cdr3_nt: TGTGCCAGCAGTTACTTGACTAGCGGGAGGGGGGATGAGCAGTTCTTC
cdr3_aa: CASSYLTSGRGDEQFF

clone_size: few
d_call: .
cdr3_length: 15
j_call: TRBJ1-5
v_call: TRBV30
cdr3_nt: TGTGCCTGGAGTGTAGGAGGGACCAGCAATCAGCCCCAGCATTTT
cdr3_aa: CAWSVGGTSNQPQHF